Listed below are T cell receptor beta chains from one sample, sequenced in a study of cytomegalovirus exposure and HLA in healthy donors. TCRdb's copy holds only in-frame clones and misses some; the assay was immunoSEQ multiplex PCR. This table has roughly 120,000 clones, roughly 82% appearing once. The material sequenced was PBMCs. The receptor source for this set is a woman aged 18-29 years in good health and CMV-seronegative. CDR3s include the opening cysteine and the closing phenylalanine or tryptophan. The order of the fields is V gene, clone size, J gene, D gene, CDR3 protein, CDR3 DNA. The D gene is left open where the match is weak. The size of a clone is reported for some rows only, either as once, few or many, or as a class for expanded clones.

v_gene: TRBV7-9
abundance: NA
j_gene: TRBJ1-1
d_gene: NA
CDR3aa: CASSLEEGTEAFF
CDR3nt: TGTGCCAGCAGCTTAGAGGAGGGTACTGAAGCTTTCTTT

v_gene: TRBV7-6
abundance: NA
j_gene: TRBJ1-4
d_gene: TRBD1
CDR3aa: CASSLTTGINEKLFF
CDR3nt: TGTGCCAGCAGCTTAACGACAGGGATAAATGAAAAACTGTTTTTT

v_gene: TRBV27
abundance: NA
j_gene: TRBJ1-4
d_gene: TRBD1
CDR3aa: CASAPGQFNEKLFF
CDR3nt: TGTGCCAGCGCCCCGGGACAGTTTAATGAAAAACTGTTTTTT

v_gene: TRBV9
abundance: NA
j_gene: TRBJ2-5
d_gene: NA
CDR3aa: CASSVATGRVGETQYF
CDR3nt: TGTGCCAGCAGCGTAGCTACAGGGAGGGTAGGGGAGACCCAGTACTTC

v_gene: TRBV10-3
abundance: NA
j_gene: TRBJ2-7
d_gene: TRBD2
CDR3aa: CATAGGSYEQYF
CDR3nt: TGTGCCACCGCGGGAGGCTCCTACGAGCAGTACTTC

v_gene: TRBV4-1
abundance: few
j_gene: TRBJ1-2
d_gene: NA
CDR3aa: CASSQEEEGKGYTF
CDR3nt: TGCGCCAGCAGCCAAGAGGAAGAGGGAAAAGGCTACACCTTC

v_gene: TRBV18
abundance: NA
j_gene: TRBJ2-5
d_gene: NA
CDR3aa: CASSRAEETQYF
CDR3nt: TGTGCCAGCTCACGGGCTGAAGAGACCCAGTACTTC

v_gene: TRBV7-8
abundance: NA
j_gene: TRBJ2-7
d_gene: TRBD2
CDR3aa: CASSFSGNSYEQYF
CDR3nt: TGTGCCAGCAGCTTTAGCGGGAACTCCTACGAGCAGTACTTC

v_gene: TRBV9
abundance: NA
j_gene: TRBJ1-2
d_gene: NA
CDR3aa: CASSLPRDGYTF
CDR3nt: TGTGCCAGCAGCCTCCCTCGGGATGGCTACACCTTC

v_gene: TRBV4-1
abundance: NA
j_gene: TRBJ1-2
d_gene: NA
CDR3aa: CASSPLGPGKGGYTF
CDR3nt: TGCGCCAGCAGCCCTCTCGGGCCGGGGAAAGGAGGCTACACCTTC

v_gene: TRBV4-1
abundance: NA
j_gene: TRBJ2-7
d_gene: NA
CDR3aa: CASSQEGPAGDYEQYF
CDR3nt: TGCGCCAGCAGCCAAGAAGGGCCAGCGGGTGACTACGAGCAGTACTTC

v_gene: TRBV5-4
abundance: NA
j_gene: TRBJ1-1
d_gene: NA
CDR3aa: CASSLEGAPLEAFF
CDR3nt: TGTGCCAGCAGCTTGGAAGGGGCGCCCCTTGAAGCTTTCTTT

v_gene: TRBV5-1
abundance: NA
j_gene: TRBJ2-2
d_gene: TRBD1
CDR3aa: CASSWTGGGTGELFF
CDR3nt: TGCGCCAGCAGCTGGACAGGGGGCGGCACCGGGGAGCTGTTTTTT

v_gene: TRBV27
abundance: NA
j_gene: TRBJ1-3
d_gene: NA
CDR3aa: CASSQTADFLGNTIYF
CDR3nt: TGTGCCAGCAGTCAAACCGCGGATTTTCTCGGAAACACCATATATTTT

v_gene: TRBV18
abundance: NA
j_gene: TRBJ2-7
d_gene: TRBD1
CDR3aa: CASSPNAGTVYSYEQYF
CDR3nt: TGTGCCAGCTCACCGAACGCCGGGACAGTTTATTCCTACGAGCAGTACTTC

v_gene: TRBV30
abundance: NA
j_gene: TRBJ1-3
d_gene: NA
CDR3aa: CAWNLGASRNTIYF
CDR3nt: TGTGCCTGGAACCTAGGGGCTTCCCGAAACACCATATATTTT

v_gene: TRBV5-6
abundance: NA
j_gene: TRBJ2-3
d_gene: TRBD1
CDR3aa: CASSFPEGAGGTDTQYF
CDR3nt: TGTGCCAGCAGCTTCCCCGAGGGGGCAGGGGGCACAGATACGCAGTATTTT

v_gene: TRBV9
abundance: NA
j_gene: TRBJ2-2
d_gene: NA
CDR3aa: CASSVGVANTGELFF
CDR3nt: TGTGCCAGCAGCGTAGGAGTTGCGAACACCGGGGAGCTGTTTTTT

v_gene: TRBV7-9
abundance: NA
j_gene: TRBJ2-7
d_gene: TRBD1
CDR3aa: CASSFFTGTGPYEQYF
CDR3nt: TGTGCCAGCAGCTTTTTCACCGGGACAGGGCCCTACGAGCAGTACTTC

v_gene: TRBV9
abundance: NA
j_gene: TRBJ2-1
d_gene: NA
CDR3aa: CASSRLPNNEQFF
CDR3nt: TGTGCCAGCAGCCGACTACCCAACAATGAGCAGTTCTTC

v_gene: TRBV2
abundance: NA
j_gene: TRBJ1-4
d_gene: NA
CDR3aa: CAGQGATNEKLFF
CDR3nt: TGTGCCGGCCAGGGTGCAACTAATGAAAAACTGTTTTTT

v_gene: TRBV6-5
abundance: once
j_gene: TRBJ2-6
d_gene: TRBD1
CDR3aa: CASSTGGIGANGLTF
CDR3nt: TGTGCCAGCAGTACAGGGGGCATTGGGGCCAACGGCCTGACTTTC

v_gene: TRBV18
abundance: NA
j_gene: TRBJ1-1
d_gene: NA
CDR3aa: CASSPSQGNTEAFF
CDR3nt: TGTGCCAGCTCACCAAGTCAGGGGAACACTGAAGCTTTCTTT

v_gene: TRBV18
abundance: NA
j_gene: TRBJ1-2
d_gene: NA
CDR3aa: CASSPGFLPGNYGYTF
CDR3nt: TGTGCCAGCTCACCAGGGTTCCTTCCAGGGAACTATGGCTACACCTTC

v_gene: TRBV7-2
abundance: NA
j_gene: TRBJ1-6
d_gene: NA
CDR3aa: CASGGSGGPNSPLHF
CDR3nt: TGTGCCAGCGGTGGCTCCGGGGGGCCAAATTCACCCCTCCACTTT

v_gene: TRBV19
abundance: NA
j_gene: TRBJ2-6
d_gene: NA
CDR3aa: CASSSPNSGANGLTF
CDR3nt: TGTGCCAGTAGCAGTCCAAACTCTGGGGCCAACGGCCTGACTTTC

v_gene: TRBV19
abundance: NA
j_gene: TRBJ2-7
d_gene: TRBD1
CDR3aa: CASSLNRGYEQYF
CDR3nt: TGTGCCAGTAGTTTGAACAGGGGCTACGAGCAGTACTTC

v_gene: TRBV2
abundance: NA
j_gene: TRBJ1-6
d_gene: NA
CDR3aa: CASRSEVDSPLHF
CDR3nt: TGTGCCAGCAGGAGCGAGGTTGATTCACCCCTCCACTTT

v_gene: TRBV7-9
abundance: few
j_gene: TRBJ1-5
d_gene: NA
CDR3aa: CASSSFGQPQHF
CDR3nt: TGTGCCAGCAGCTCCTTCGGTCAGCCCCAGCATTTT

v_gene: TRBV6-5
abundance: NA
j_gene: TRBJ2-1
d_gene: TRBD2
CDR3aa: CASSRPGGEQFF
CDR3nt: TGTGCCAGCAGTCGCCCCGGGGGGGAGCAGTTCTTC

v_gene: TRBV6-1
abundance: NA
j_gene: TRBJ2-1
d_gene: TRBD2
CDR3aa: CASSGTSGGSYNEQFF
CDR3nt: TGTGCCAGCAGTGGGACTAGCGGGGGATCCTACAATGAGCAGTTCTTC

v_gene: TRBV5-5
abundance: NA
j_gene: TRBJ2-2
d_gene: TRBD2
CDR3aa: CASSLGREVDTGELFF
CDR3nt: TGTGCCAGCAGCTTGGGTCGGGAGGTCGACACCGGGGAGCTGTTTTTT

v_gene: TRBV5-4
abundance: once
j_gene: TRBJ1-5
d_gene: TRBD1
CDR3aa: CASSLGTGGQPQHF
CDR3nt: TGTGCCAGCAGCTTGGGGACAGGCGGGCAGCCCCAGCATTTT

v_gene: TRBV5-1
abundance: NA
j_gene: TRBJ2-1
d_gene: TRBD1
CDR3aa: CASSVSGQGTIVF
CDR3nt: TGCGCCAGCAGCGTCTCGGGACAGGGGACAATTGTCTTC

v_gene: TRBV19
abundance: NA
j_gene: TRBJ2-2
d_gene: TRBD1
CDR3aa: CASSIGYRGIGELFF
CDR3nt: TGTGCCAGTAGTATAGGCTACAGGGGGATCGGGGAGCTGTTTTTT

v_gene: TRBV5-4
abundance: NA
j_gene: TRBJ1-2
d_gene: TRBD1
CDR3aa: CASSTGTVYGYTF
CDR3nt: TGTGCCAGCAGTACAGGGACAGTCTATGGCTACACCTTC

v_gene: TRBV5-4
abundance: NA
j_gene: TRBJ1-4
d_gene: NA
CDR3aa: CASSRTQGAGTNEKLFF
CDR3nt: TGTGCCAGCAGCCGAACACAGGGTGCCGGGACTAATGAAAAACTGTTTTTT

v_gene: TRBV6-1
abundance: NA
j_gene: TRBJ2-3
d_gene: TRBD1
CDR3aa: CASSEAGQGRYF
CDR3nt: TGTGCCAGCAGTGAAGCGGGACAGGGTCGGTATTTT

v_gene: TRBV2
abundance: NA
j_gene: TRBJ1-1
d_gene: NA
CDR3aa: CASSPRTQVNTEAFF
CDR3nt: TGTGCCAGCAGTCCACGGACACAAGTTAACACTGAAGCTTTCTTT

v_gene: TRBV4-1
abundance: NA
j_gene: TRBJ2-5
d_gene: NA
CDR3aa: CASTRFITTGLETQYF
CDR3nt: TGCGCCAGCACCCGATTCATTACTACAGGATTAGAGACCCAGTACTTC

v_gene: TRBV12-5
abundance: NA
j_gene: TRBJ1-5
d_gene: TRBD1
CDR3aa: CASGQGVNQPQHF
CDR3nt: TGTGCTAGTGGGCAGGGGGTAAATCAGCCCCAGCATTTT

v_gene: TRBV7-9
abundance: once
j_gene: TRBJ2-5
d_gene: TRBD2
CDR3aa: CASSLAPLGLAGPSYF
CDR3nt: TGTGCCAGCAGCTTAGCCCCTTTAGGACTAGCGGGCCCGTCGTACTTC

v_gene: TRBV6-5
abundance: few
j_gene: TRBJ2-4
d_gene: NA
CDR3aa: CASKGPGGLENIQYF
CDR3nt: TGTGCCAGCAAGGGTCCCGGGGGTTTGGAAAACATTCAGTACTTC

v_gene: TRBV6-1
abundance: NA
j_gene: TRBJ1-1
d_gene: NA
CDR3aa: CASSTGTLEAFF
CDR3nt: TGTGCCAGCAGTACAGGCACACTTGAAGCTTTCTTT

v_gene: TRBV5-1
abundance: NA
j_gene: TRBJ1-2
d_gene: NA
CDR3aa: CASSLISGQTSNYGYTF
CDR3nt: TGCGCCAGCAGCTTGATCTCAGGCCAAACCTCTAACTATGGCTACACCTTC

v_gene: TRBV14
abundance: NA
j_gene: TRBJ1-2
d_gene: NA
CDR3aa: CASSPSGYGYTF
CDR3nt: TGTGCCAGCAGCCCCTCAGGGTATGGCTACACCTTC

v_gene: TRBV5-6
abundance: NA
j_gene: TRBJ1-2
d_gene: TRBD1
CDR3aa: CASSRDRGYPHGYTF
CDR3nt: TGTGCCAGCAGCCGGGACAGGGGGTACCCCCATGGCTACACCTTC

v_gene: TRBV9
abundance: NA
j_gene: TRBJ1-2
d_gene: NA
CDR3aa: CASSPTQGSYGYTF
CDR3nt: TGTGCCAGCAGCCCCACCCAGGGATCCTATGGCTACACCTTC

v_gene: TRBV5-6
abundance: NA
j_gene: TRBJ2-7
d_gene: NA
CDR3aa: CASSLGGDGYEQYF
CDR3nt: TGTGCCAGCAGCTTGGGGGGAGACGGTTACGAGCAGTACTTC

v_gene: TRBV5-1
abundance: NA
j_gene: TRBJ1-1
d_gene: TRBD1
CDR3aa: CASSSAWDRGLGAFF
CDR3nt: TGCGCCAGCAGCTCGGCCTGGGACAGGGGGCTTGGAGCTTTCTTT

v_gene: TRBV30
abundance: NA
j_gene: TRBJ1-5
d_gene: NA
CDR3aa: CAWSVPGTRRGQPQHF
CDR3nt: TGTGCCTGGAGTGTACCCGGGACTCGACGAGGTCAGCCCCAGCATTTT

v_gene: TRBV19
abundance: NA
j_gene: TRBJ2-7
d_gene: NA
CDR3aa: CASSISSGTTYEQYF
CDR3nt: TGTGCCAGTAGTATCAGTTCGGGAACAACCTACGAGCAGTACTTC

v_gene: TRBV19
abundance: NA
j_gene: TRBJ2-2
d_gene: TRBD1
CDR3aa: CASSFLDREATGELFF
CDR3nt: TGTGCCAGTAGTTTCTTGGACAGGGAGGCAACCGGGGAGCTGTTTTTT

v_gene: TRBV5-1
abundance: NA
j_gene: TRBJ2-7
d_gene: NA
CDR3aa: CASSFDAGGGREQYF
CDR3nt: TGCGCCAGCAGCTTTGATGCAGGGGGAGGACGCGAGCAGTACTTC

v_gene: TRBV1
abundance: once
j_gene: TRBJ2-4
d_gene: NA
CDR3aa: CTSSQIRFCGRGVQYF
CDR3nt: TGCACCAGCAGCCAGATCCGATTTTGCGGGAGAGGCGTTCAGTACTTC

v_gene: TRBV16
abundance: NA
j_gene: TRBJ1-2
d_gene: TRBD1
CDR3aa: CASSQSSAGGNYGYTF
CDR3nt: TGTGCCAGCAGCCAATCGTCGGCAGGGGGTAACTATGGCTACACCTTC

v_gene: TRBV2
abundance: NA
j_gene: TRBJ2-7
d_gene: TRBD1
CDR3aa: CASSGQGAPPQYF
CDR3nt: TGTGCCAGCTCAGGACAGGGGGCGCCCCCTCAGTACTTC

v_gene: TRBV2
abundance: NA
j_gene: TRBJ2-2
d_gene: TRBD1
CDR3aa: CASSRQGHTGELFF
CDR3nt: TGTGCCAGCAGCAGACAGGGGCACACCGGGGAGCTGTTTTTT